Listed here is a single T cell receptor beta chain. Its recognized antigen is unknown. Base qualities are not at hand, and no much larger clone is one base apart. The data were obtained in a study of beta chain features in type 1 diabetes listed by TCRdb under 2018. In the study overall: Mean age, gender distribution, total cell number and subset yield did not differ between patients and healthy donors. A total of roughly 110 million sorted cells were examined across all samples, and the number of cells per subset was strongly correlated with RNA yield. In the study, TCRB repertoires of sorted circulating CD4+ T cell subsets from recently diagnosed type 1 diabetes patients were compared with those of matched healthy donors. Regulatory and stem cell-like memory subsets were isolated from only 8 patients and roughly 8 healthy donors, whereas naive and central memory subsets came from all 30 or so donors. Study-wide conclusions, independent of this receptor: PCR may preferentially amplify shorter templates, but because patient and control samples were amplified and corrected together, any resulting skew would affect both groups equally. Because the HLA sub-analyses included only small numbers of individuals, any influence of HLA type on TCRB rearrangement was left unresolved. Sequencing cDNA rather than genomic DNA could over-represent highly expressing activated cells, although activation and CD3 levels did not differ between groups. In all four CD4+ subsets, TCRB CDR3 length was moderately but significantly shorter in type 1 diabetes patients. The naive, central memory and regulatory TCRB repertoires appeared to resemble one another more closely among patients than among healthy donors. At VDJ recombination sites, type 1 diabetes patients had fewer insertions and more deleted nucleotides, which implies abnormalities in thymic rearrangement.

The entire amount of isolated RNA was reverse transcribed using the High Capacity cDNA Reverse Transcription Kit, so the sequenced TCRB transcripts were expressed ones. Deep immunoSEQ sequencing was performed on naive, central memory and regulatory T cell samples, with an average of around 3.4 million total reads per sample. Sorted cells were lysed in RLT buffer, and RNA was extracted using DNase-treated RNeasy Micro or Mini kits according to cell number. Each cell subset was processed separately to prevent cross-contamination, with patient and healthy donor samples processed together. The immunoSEQ multiplex PCR was used to amplify TCRB sequences from cDNA, generating 87-bp fragments that spanned the CDR3 region. Sequencing of the amplicons was done on the Illumina HiSeq platform. In the paper's pipeline: PCR bias was corrected computationally using synthetic template baselines, and reads within Hamming distance 2 were collapsed, with unmergeable singletons discarded. Reads were aligned against IMGT so that V, D and J genes, CDR3 length and insertions or deletions at six rearrangement sites could be assigned. Within each subset, clonotype counts were normalized to sorted cell number, after which true diversity and Gini coefficients were computed with the tcR R package. The overlap coefficient, calculated on TCRB nucleotide sequences, was used to quantify repertoire sharing. TCRdb retrieved this table from immuneACCESS and kept in-frame rearrangements only. Not all clones are present; in checked studies, unresolved V genes account for under half, and no reason is known for the remainder. V and J calls and clone size follow that table, whereas D and trimming were derived from the DNA. This sample is represented by about 170,000 clones; less than 9.5% of them were singletons. Together, the top ten hold approximately 0.87% of the sample.

Its CDR3 holds 16 amino acids, cysteine through phenylalanine. Only the CDR3 portion is preserved as DNA: 48 bases, with reading frame beginning at the first base. For CDR1 and CDR2, the germline V gene (reference sequence) lists LNHNV and YYDKDF. V is shortened by 0 bases, J by 4 bases, and the region joining them spans 10 bases. A single peripheral blood draw of approximately 110 mL on average was collected from each donor into heparinised tubes. A BD FACSAria II and a panel including CD45RO, CCR7, CD25, CD127, CD95 and CD27 were used to sort naive, central memory, regulatory and stem cell-like memory CD4+ T cells. All sorted populations exceeded 95% purity. PBMCs were isolated immediately by Lymphoprep density gradient centrifugation and stained directly without culture. Samples were stained and sorted in pairs, with one healthy donor and one patient per experiment, so that batch effects were minimized.

The chain is encoded by TRBV15 joined to TRBJ2-6; confidence is insufficient to name the D gene. The specimen sequenced was central memory CD4+ T cells from blood. The receptor was isolated from a woman aged 40 to 55 with type 1 diabetes. The nucleotide sequence is TGTGCCACCAGCAGAGATTCAGTGGTCGGGGCCAACGTCCTGACTTTC. Its translation reads: CATSRDSVVGANVLTF.